One and the same sample provided the 29 T cell receptor beta chains below, sequenced in a study of blood T cells in healthy people across ages. It was with a sample-barcoded 5' primer and a J-beta primer mix that a second PCR of roughly 7 to 12 cycles was run. TCRdb analysed the 5' RACE reads with MiXCR anew, one entry per CDR3 protein. Of 550,000 to 600,000 distinct CDR3 sequences in the sample, roughly 48% were seen once. Sequencing was done on a sample of blood. These receptors were taken from an elderly man in good health.

Turning to this clonotype: It may be a read error: a sequence one base away is much more abundant. The chain recombines TRBV6-6 with TRBJ2-3; perhaps TRBD1 as D (5 bases). CDR3 length: 16 residues. Germline V gene sequence: CDR1 MNHNY, CDR2 SVGAGI (reference sequence). V was clipped by 6 bases and J by 0 bases, with 16 bases between them. The DNA of the CDR3 is TGTGCCAGCAGATCCGAACAGGTCAAGAGCACAGATACGCAGTATTTT. This translates into CASRSEQVKSTDTQYF.

As concerns this clonotype: Sequence at one end of the junction differs from germline and may be a read error. This rearrangement joins TRBV27 to TRBJ2-7, with TRBD1 identical over 7 bases. The DNA end is more similar to TRBJ2-5, so the J call may be wrong. This CDR3 contains 15 residues. The germline V gene encodes CDR1 MNHEY and CDR2 SMNVEV (reference sequence). CDR3 sequence: CVSSGSRQGKETQYF. CDR3 nucleotide sequence: TGTGTCAGCAGTGGCTCAAGACAGGGAAAAGAGACCCAGTACTTC.

The V gene is TRBV6-5, the J gene TRBJ2-3; tentative D call: TRBD1 (5 bases). CDR3 size: 14 residues. V shed 5 bases and J shed 1 base, with 10 bases lying between them. Germline V gene lookup returns CDR1 MNHEY and CDR2 SVGAGI. This CDR3 reads CASSRGWGTDTQYF. Here the CDR3 DNA reads TGTGCCAGCAGTAGGGGTTGGGGCACAGATACGCAGTATTTT.

This clonotype appeared many times. The genes are TRBV7-2 and TRBJ2-1; TRBD2 agrees at 14 bases. The trim removed 5 bases at V and 10 bases at J, leaving 4 bases unmatched. The CDR3 consists of 14 residues. The germline V gene encodes CDR1 SGHTA and CDR2 FQGNSA. CDR3 loop: CASSEGLAGEEQFF. For the CDR3, the DNA is TGTGCCAGCAGCGAGGGACTAGCGGGAGAAGAGCAGTTCTTC. The full variable domain, rest sourced from reference TRBV7-2 and TRBJ2-1, is GAGVSQSPSNKVTEKGKDVELRCDPISGHTALYWYRQSLGQGLEFLIYFQGNSAPDKSGLPSDRFSAERTGGSVSTLTIQRTQQEDSAVYLCASSEGLAGEEQFFGPGTRLTVL.

The V call is TRBV5-1, the J call TRBJ2-7, with 7 bases matching TRBD1. This CDR3 is built from 18 residues. The germline V gene has CDR1 SGHRS and CDR2 YFSETQ. V trimming: 0 bases; J trimming: 10 bases; junction bases outside the gene matches: 22. The CDR3 loop reads CASSLGGMTGTLQETQYF. The CDR3 bases are TGCGCCAGCAGCTTGGGAGGAATGACAGGGACCCTCCAAGAGACTCAGTACTTC.

Points on this clonotype: It may be a read error: a sequence one base away is much more abundant. This chain connects TRBV6-5 to TRBJ1-1, with TRBD1 matching over 12 bases. There are 18 residues in the CDR3. Germline V gene lookup returns CDR1 MNHEY and CDR2 SVGAGI. This chain's CDR3 is CAGSYGGRDRGPGTEAFF. CDR3 DNA sequence: TGTGCCGGCAGTTACGGGGGCCGGGACAGGGGGCCTGGCACTGAAGCTTTCTTT.

This clonotype was detected a few times. The J gene is TRBJ2-5, the V gene TRBV5-1; 7 nucleotides agree with TRBD2. The V segment lost 2 bases and the J segment 3 bases; nucleotides outside the gene matches: 4. The CDR3 length is 14 residues. From germline, CDR1 is SGHRS and CDR2 YFSETQ. DNA of the CDR3: TGCGCCAGCAGCTTAAGCGGGGCCAAAGAGACCCAGTACTTC. Translated, it gives CASSLSGAKETQYF. The complete variable domain, with remaining parts taken from reference TRBV5-1 and TRBJ2-5, reads KAGVTQTPRYLIKTRGQQVTLSCSPISGHRSVSWYQQTPGQGLQFLFEYFSETQRNKGNFPGRFSGRQFSNSRSEMNVSTLELGDSALYLCASSLSGAKETQYFGPGTRLLVL.

Comments on this clonotype: With a much larger clone just one base away, this may be a read error. The J gene is TRBJ2-1, the V gene TRBV6-5, with 7 nucleotides matching TRBD1. In germline, CDR1 is MNHEY, CDR2 SVGAGI. Trimming cost V 6 bases and J 7 bases; bases outside gene matches: 3. The CDR3 spans 12 residues. The CDR3 DNA reads TGTGCCAGCAGGTCGGGACAGAATGAGCAGTTCTTC. Encoded protein: CASRSGQNEQFF.

Only a few counts were recorded for this clonotype. This chain connects TRBV7-2 to TRBJ2-3, with 7 bases lining up with TRBD2. The V gene end was trimmed by 1 base and the J gene end by 5 bases; junction bases not matched to a gene: 6. Per germline, CDR1 SGHTA and CDR2 FQGNSA. This CDR3 has 15 amino acids. CDR3 sequence: CASSLGQGGLDTQYF. Written as DNA, the CDR3 is TGTGCCAGCAGCTTAGGGCAGGGAGGGTTAGATACGCAGTATTTT.

V and J are TRBV5-4 and TRBJ2-5; D possibly corresponds to TRBD1 (6 bases). The CDR3 is 15 residues long. V dropped 5 bases and J dropped 5 bases, with 19 bases sitting between them. CDR1 SGHNT and CDR2 YYREEE come from the germline V gene (reference sequence). CDR3 region: CASRGTGQSVETQYF. The CDR3 coding sequence is TGTGCCAGCAGGGGCACCGGACAGAGTGTGGAGACCCAGTACTTC.

This clonotype has just a few counts. This rearrangement joins TRBV5-1 to TRBJ2-7; D gene ambiguous. Germline values: CDR1 SGHRS, CDR2 YFSETQ. The CDR3 runs to 16 residues. V lost 1 base, J lost 0 bases, and 14 bases lay in between. The CDR3 reads CASSLFYIPDSYEQYF. The CDR3 region has the DNA TGCGCCAGCAGCTTGTTTTACATCCCGGACTCCTACGAGCAGTACTTC.

The gene calls are TRBV20-1 and TRBJ1-3; D uncertain. V lost 6 bases and J 4 bases, leaving 16 bases between the germline ends. From germline, CDR1 is DFQATT and CDR2 SNEGSKA (reference sequence). This CDR3 has 14 amino acids. CDR3 in amino acids: CSARSPVLGNTIYF. CDR3 in DNA: TGCAGTGCCCGCTCCCCAGTCCTCGGAAACACCATATATTTT.

The chain joins TRBV6-5 to TRBJ1-1, with D possibly being TRBD1 (6 bases). CDR1 MNHEY and CDR2 SVGAGI come from the germline V gene. The CDR3 length is 13 residues. V was clipped by 0 bases and J by 11 bases, with 13 bases between them. CDR3 sequence (DNA): TGTGCCAGCAGTTACTCGGGGGGGCGGGCGGCTTTCTTT. Its protein product is CASSYSGGRAAFF.

The genes are TRBV20-1 and TRBJ1-2; no clear D. This CDR3 has 13 amino acids. V lost 0 bases and J lost 5, with 10 bases in between. Germline-derived CDR1 and CDR2 are DFQATT and SNEGSKA (reference sequence). The CDR3 sequence: CSARDRGVYGYTF. The CDR3 coding sequence is TGCAGTGCTAGAGATCGAGGAGTTTATGGCTACACCTTC.

V is TRBV3-1 and J is TRBJ1-5; D gene unclear. The CDR3 has 15 residues. Germline lookup yields CDR1 LGHDT and CDR2 YNNKEL (reference sequence). The ends were cut back, 1 base at V and 7 bases at J, with 14 bases in the middle. The CDR3 DNA is TGTGCCAGCAGCCAAGGGTCGAGAGGGCGCCAGCCCCAGCATTTT. It is translated as CASSQGSRGRQPQHF.

This chain uses TRBV20-1 with TRBJ1-2, with 8 positions matching TRBD1. CDR3 length equals 15 residues. Trimming cost V 1 base and J 8 bases; bases outside gene matches: 12. CDR1 and CDR2 from the germline V gene are DFQATT and SNEGSKA (reference sequence). Here the CDR3 reads CSARVGDRGRGGYTF. The CDR3 DNA follows: TGCAGTGCTAGAGTAGGCGACAGGGGCAGAGGAGGCTACACCTTC.

In the case of this clonotype: At one boundary the junction diverges from the germline segment, which might be a read error. The chain joins TRBV7-7 to TRBJ2-7, with D tentatively TRBD2 (5 bases). The tail of the sequence fits TRBJ2-5 better, so the J call may be wrong. The CDR3 consists of 13 residues. The germline V gene has CDR1 SSHAT and CDR2 FNYEAQ (reference sequence). The CDR3 nucleotides read TGTGCTAGCAGCTGGAGGATGGGGGAGACCCAGTACTTC. It yields the protein CASSWRMGETQYF.

CDR3 bases: TGCGCCAGCAGTAAAACCGGACAGGGGGATCAGCCCCAGCATTTT. Translation gives CASSKTGQGDQPQHF. The chain uses TRBV4-3 and TRBJ1-5; 10 bases map to TRBD1. V was clipped by 6 bases and J by 5 bases; unmatched bases: 7. There are 15 residues in the CDR3. Germline assignment: CDR1 LGHNA and CDR2 YSLEER.

This clonotype was observed a handful of times. The V and J genes are TRBV7-2 and TRBJ2-4; a weak D match, TRBD1 (6 bases). The V gene lost 5 bases and the J gene lost 8 bases, with 13 bases spanning the gap. From germline, CDR1 is SGHTA and CDR2 FQGNSA. This CDR3 has 13 amino acids. CDR3 sequence: CASSRQAGDIQYF. For the CDR3, the DNA is TGTGCCAGCAGCCGACAGGCAGGAGACATTCAGTACTTC.

This rearrangement joins TRBV7-9 to TRBJ2-2, with D possibly TRBD1 on 6 matching bases. The CDR3 sequence is 15 residues long. Germline V lookup: CDR1 SEHNR, CDR2 FQNEAQ (reference sequence). V dropped 3 bases and J dropped 1 base, with 9 bases sitting between them. The CDR3 is CASSFGQLNTGELFF. Written as DNA, the CDR3 is TGTGCCAGCAGCTTTGGACAGTTGAACACCGGGGAGCTGTTTTTT.

The chain uses TRBV7-9 and TRBJ2-3, with D hard to call. V lost 3 bases, J lost 6 bases, and 16 bases lay in between. Germline CDR1 reads SEHNR; CDR2 reads FQNEAQ (reference sequence). The length of the CDR3 is 15 residues. The CDR3 DNA sequence: TGTGCCAGCAGCTTGTCCGAGGAGTCCTCCGATACGCAGTATTTT. Amino acid sequence: CASSLSEESSDTQYF.

The V call is TRBV7-2, the J call TRBJ2-1, with D perhaps TRBD2 (5 bases). V was clipped by 5 bases and J by 7 bases, with 15 bases between them. Looked up from germline, CDR1 is SGHTA and CDR2 is FQGNSA. The CDR3 is made up of 14 amino acids. The CDR3: CASSLKGPGNEQFF. As DNA, the CDR3 is TGTGCCAGCAGCCTCAAGGGCCCGGGGAATGAGCAGTTCTTC.

The V and J genes are TRBV28 and TRBJ2-7; D is possibly TRBD1 (5 bases). Trimming left V 2 bases short and J 5 bases short, with 13 bases between. Germline V gene sequence: CDR1 MDHEN, CDR2 SYDVKM. This CDR3 has 14 residues. The CDR3 region is CASSLGQGTHEQYF. CDR3 sequence (DNA): TGTGCCAGCAGTTTAGGCCAGGGAACCCACGAGCAGTACTTC. Supplemented by reference TRBV28 and TRBJ2-7, the full variable domain reads DVKVTQSSRYLVKRTGEKVFLECVQDMDHENMFWYRQDPGLGLRLIYFSYDVKMKEKGDIPEGYSVSREKKERFSLILESASTNQTSMYLCASSLGQGTHEQYFGPGTRLTVT.

This clonotype was counted between two and nine times. The CDR3 sequence is CSVLDREETQYF. The CDR3 DNA sequence: TGCAGCGTTCTTGACAGAGAAGAGACCCAGTACTTC. This chain joins TRBV29-1 and TRBJ2-5; weak D call: TRBD1 (5 bases). The CDR3 totals 12 residues. CDR1 and CDR2 (germline): SQVTM, ANQGSEA. Trimming took off 5 bases at V and 3 bases at J, with 10 bases between the two ends.

The genes are TRBV7-2 and TRBJ2-1; unclear D gene. Germline-derived CDR1 and CDR2 are SGHTA and FQGNSA. The V end was cut by 1 base, the J end by 12 bases, with 7 bases between. CDR3 size: 11 residues. CDR3 DNA sequence: TGTGCCAGCAGCTTAGGACGACTGCAGTTCTTC. Translation gives CASSLGRLQFF.

Written as DNA, the CDR3 is TGTGCCAGCAGCCCCTTTATGGGGGTGCATGAGCAGTTCTTC. This translates into CASSPFMGVHEQFF. V and J are TRBV7-8 and TRBJ2-1; D possibly uses TRBD1 or TRBD2 (5 bases each). The CDR3 sequence is 14 residues long. The germline V and J ends were trimmed by 5 bases and 8 bases, with 16 bases remaining between them. Germline V gives CDR1 SGHVS, CDR2 FQNEAQ.

This clonotype was counted only a few times. The rearrangement links TRBV27 to TRBJ2-1, with D unresolved. Trimming stripped 3 bases from V and 5 bases from J, with 11 bases between. CDR1 and CDR2 (germline): MNHEY, SMNVEV (reference sequence). This CDR3 is 14 amino acids long. The CDR3 sequence: CASSFVGLNNEQFF. The CDR3 coding sequence is TGTGCCAGCAGTTTTGTCGGGCTTAACAATGAGCAGTTCTTC.

The gene calls are TRBV6-5 and TRBJ2-3; TRBD2 agrees at 7 bases. V shed 0 bases and J 5 bases; nucleotides not matched to a gene: 8. Germline V gene sequence: CDR1 MNHEY, CDR2 SVGAGI. The CDR3 contains 16 residues. DNA for the CDR3: TGTGCCAGCAGTTACTCTCAGAGCGGGAAGGGAGATACGCAGTATTTT. Protein sequence: CASSYSQSGKGDTQYF.

This chain links TRBV11-2 with TRBJ2-7; possible D gene TRBD2, 6 bases. The J call may be in error: the DNA end matches TRBJ2-5 better. The germline V gene encodes CDR1 SGHAT and CDR2 FQNNGV. This CDR3 is built from 15 residues. The CDR3 loop is CASSPRSGADETQYF. The CDR3 DNA follows: TGTGCCAGCAGCCCCAGGTCGGGAGCGGATGAGACCCAGTACTTC.